These 13 T cell receptor beta chains share one sample of origin, sequenced in a study of blood T cell repertoires in COVID-19 (TCRdb year 2020). Libraries were made using the immunoSEQ multiplex PCR assay. TCRdb retrieved this table from immuneACCESS and kept in-frame rearrangements only. Not all clones are present; in checked studies, unresolved V genes account for under half, and no reason is known for the remainder. This sample lists about 110,000 clones; around 78% were detected once. The leading ten clones occupy 15% to 20% of the sample. The source material was peripheral blood. The receptors here all came from a woman aged 55-69 years with acute or convalescent COVID-19.

About this clone: This specimen includes other DNA sequences encoding the same CDR3. This chain uses TRBV12-3 or TRBV12-4 with TRBJ1-1, with D maybe TRBD1 (5 bases). The CDR3 totals 13 residues. The V and J ends lost 3 bases and 2 bases respectively, with 7 bases between them. This chain's CDR3 is CASSFGGNTEAFF. CDR3 in DNA: TGTGCCAGCAGTTTCGGGGGTAACACTGAAGCTTTCTTT.

This chain links TRBV28 with TRBJ1-6; D remains unclear. CDR1 and CDR2 (germline): MDHEN, SYDVKM. CDR3 length: 16 amino acids. V was clipped by 5 bases and J by 5 bases, with 16 bases between them. The CDR3 bases are TGTGCCAGCAGTATTAAAACGGGATCCAATAATTCACCCCTCCACTTT. This translates into CASSIKTGSNNSPLHF. Full variable domain (outside the CDR3, taken from reference TRBV28 and TRBJ1-6): DVKVTQSSRYLVKRTGEKVFLECVQDMDHENMFWYRQDPGLGLRLIYFSYDVKMKEKGDIPEGYSVSREKKERFSLILESASTNQTSMYLCASSIKTGSNNSPLHFGNGTRLTVT.

The chain couples TRBV19 to TRBJ1-4, with 8 nucleotides matching TRBD1. This CDR3 is 15 amino acids long. Germline V gene lookup returns CDR1 LNHDA and CDR2 SQIVND (reference sequence). After removal of 4 bases from V and 5 bases from J, the junction contained 6 bases not matched to a gene. The CDR3 protein is CASSTNRGENEKLFF. In nucleotides, the CDR3 is TGTGCCAGTAGTACTAACAGGGGGGAGAATGAAAAACTGTTTTTT.

In its sample, this clone was seen once. The gene calls are TRBV2 and TRBJ1-5; 8 positions agree with TRBD1. Germline V gene sequence: CDR1 SNHLY, CDR2 FYNNEI. This CDR3 contains 15 residues. Trimming cost V 3 bases and J 5 bases; bases outside gene matches: 6. CDR3 DNA sequence: TGTGCCAGCAGTGACCGGACAGGGTCGGATCAGCCCCAGCATTTT. This sequence encodes CASSDRTGSDQPQHF. The whole variable domain, remainder taken from reference TRBV2 and TRBJ1-5, is EPEVTQTPSHQVTQMGQEVILRCVPISNHLYFYWYRQILGQKVEFLVSFYNNEISEKSEIFDDQFSVERPDGSNFTLKIRSTKLEDSAMYFCASSDRTGSDQPQHFGDGTRLSIL.

J is TRBJ1-6 and V is TRBV5-6; 8 bases are a match to TRBD1. The trim removed 4 bases at V and 7 bases at J, leaving 7 bases unmatched. The germline CDR1 and CDR2 sequences are SGHDT and YYEEEE. This CDR3 has 15 amino acids. CDR3 residues: CASSLGQGRNSPLHF. DNA of the CDR3: TGTGCCAGCAGCCTAGGACAGGGTCGAAATTCACCCCTCCACTTT.

The rearrangement uses TRBV19 and TRBJ2-3, with D tentatively TRBD1 (5 bases). Trimming stripped 5 bases from V and 0 bases from J, with 9 bases between. The CDR3 has 14 amino acids. CDR1 LNHDA and CDR2 SQIVND come from the germline V gene (reference sequence). CDR3 residues: CASSLDSSTDTQYF. CDR3 DNA: TGTGCCAGTAGTCTTGACAGTAGCACAGATACGCAGTATTTT. The full variable domain, with the rest looked up from reference TRBV19 and TRBJ2-3, is DGGITQSPKYLFRKEGQNVTLSCEQNLNHDAMYWYRQDPGQGLRLIYYSQIVNDFQKGDIAEGYSVSREKKESFPLTVTSAQKNPTAFYLCASSLDSSTDTQYFGPGTRLTVL.

The chain carries TRBV10-3 and TRBJ1-5; D gene ambiguous. The germline V gene has CDR1 ENHRY and CDR2 SYGVKD. The CDR3 is 17 amino acids. The ends were cut back, 2 bases at V and 3 bases at J, with 17 bases in the middle. CDR3 nucleotide sequence: TGTGCCATCAGTGAGCCCGGAGGGCGGAGCGCCAATCAGCCCCAGCATTTT. Encoded protein: CAISEPGGRSANQPQHF.

J is TRBJ1-5 and V is TRBV12-3 or TRBV12-4; no firm D call. The CDR3 extends over 13 amino acids. Trimming shortened V by 8 bases and J by 7 bases, and 15 bases separated the two germline ends. CDR3 sequence reads: CASSFSGGQPQHF. The CDR3 DNA is TGTGCCAGCTCCTTTTCCGGCGGGCAGCCCCAGCATTTT.

V usage is TRBV27 and J usage is TRBJ1-1, with 10 bases that match TRBD1. The CDR3 is 15 residues long. Germline loops: CDR1 MNHEY, CDR2 SMNVEV (reference sequence). V was clipped by 7 bases and J by 0 bases; unmatched bases: 5. The CDR3 region has the DNA TGTGCCAGCACCGACAGGGGGCATATGAACACTGAAGCTTTCTTT. Its translation is CASTDRGHMNTEAFF.

The chain joins TRBV14 to TRBJ2-2; possible D gene TRBD2, 5 bases. Per the germline V gene, CDR1 is SGHDN and CDR2 is FVKESK. V was pared by 1 base and J by 5 bases, with 14 bases between. This CDR3 region has 16 residues. The CDR3 bases are TGTGCCAGCAGCCAAGTGCGAGCGGAGATAACCGGGGAGCTGTTTTTT. This codes for CASSQVRAEITGELFF.

CDR3 in amino acids: CAGGGLNQPQHF. The CDR3 DNA follows: TGTGCCGGGGGGGGGTTAAATCAGCCCCAGCATTTT. This chain connects TRBV28 to TRBJ1-5; tentatively, D is TRBD1 (5 bases). Deletions cut 11 bases from V and 4 bases from J, with 12 bases between. Per germline, CDR1 MDHEN and CDR2 SYDVKM. This CDR3 contains 12 residues.

This clone has a single count. The chain uses TRBV11-2 and TRBJ2-2; 7 nucleotides align to TRBD2. This CDR3 has 18 amino acids. CDR1 and CDR2 from the germline V gene are SGHAT and FQNNGV. V lost 5 bases, J lost 1 base, and 13 bases stayed unmatched. The CDR3 protein is CASSPRGGAGLNTGELFF. The CDR3 nucleotides read TGTGCCAGCAGCCCACGGGGAGGAGCGGGATTGAACACCGGGGAGCTGTTTTTT.

The chain uses TRBV20-1 and TRBJ2-1; the match to TRBD2 covers 9 bases. This CDR3 contains 11 residues. CDR1 and CDR2 (germline): DFQATT, SNEGSKA (reference sequence). The CDR3 DNA sequence: TGCTCAATAGCGGGGGCAAATGAGCAGTTCTTC. It codes for CSIAGANEQFF.